These 28 T cell receptor beta chains were sequenced from one sample in a study of cytomegalovirus exposure and HLA in healthy donors. Amplification used 60 Vbeta primers and 13 Jbeta primers. The repertoire was sequenced with immunoSEQ multiplex PCR; TCRdb's copy has only in-frame clones and lacks some. In total, the table holds 85,000 or so clones. The sample was PBMCs. The receptors come from a young woman in good health and CMV-seronegative.

The rearrangement uses TRBV7-9 and TRBJ2-7; D might be TRBD2 (5 bases). Trimming stripped 5 bases from V and 2 bases from J, with 7 bases between. Germline V gives CDR1 SEHNR, CDR2 FQNEAQ (reference sequence). The length of the CDR3 is 12 residues. The CDR3 protein is CASSPGTYEQYF. For the CDR3, the DNA is TGTGCCAGCAGCCCCGGGACCTACGAGCAGTACTTC.

The rearrangement uses TRBV20-1 and TRBJ1-1; a possible D gene is TRBD1 (5 bases). The CDR3 covers 10 residues. Trimming left V 5 bases short and J 7 bases short, with 8 bases between. Germline CDR1 reads DFQATT; CDR2 reads SNEGSKA (reference sequence). CDR3 nucleotides: TGCAGTGCTCAACAGGTTGAAGCTTTCTTT. This gives the protein CSAQQVEAFF.

This chain joins TRBV7-9 and TRBJ1-2; the match to TRBD1 covers 9 bases. The CDR3 has 14 amino acids. The germline V gene encodes CDR1 SEHNR and CDR2 FQNEAQ (reference sequence). Trimming at V came to 0 bases and at J to 8 bases, leaving 4 bases not matched to a gene. CDR3 nucleotide sequence: TGTGCCAGCAGCTTAGCACAGGGGGCGCCCGGCTACACCTTC. Protein product: CASSLAQGAPGYTF.

The rearrangement joins TRBV15 to TRBJ2-1, with 10 bases fitting TRBD2. V shed 0 bases and J 6 bases; nucleotides not matched to a gene: 5. The germline gives CDR1 LNHNV, CDR2 YYDKDF (reference sequence). This CDR3 region has 16 residues. The CDR3, as DNA: TGTGCCACCAGCAGAGATCGAGCGGGAGGGCGCAATGAGCAGTTCTTC. Translating gives CATSRDRAGGRNEQFF.

The chain joins TRBV11-2 to TRBJ2-2; no clear D. The CDR3 contains 14 residues. V was pared by 3 bases and J by 8 bases, with 13 bases between. Germline-derived CDR1 and CDR2 are SGHAT and FQNNGV. The CDR3 protein is CASSFRWQEGELFF. The DNA for the CDR3 is TGTGCCAGCAGCTTCAGGTGGCAGGAAGGGGAGCTGTTTTTT.

J is TRBJ1-5 and V is TRBV4-1; D might be TRBD1 (5 bases). Germline-derived CDR1 and CDR2 are MGHRA and YSYEKL. The CDR3 is 16 residues long. Trimming removed 3 bases from V and 2 bases from J, with 14 bases in between. Written as DNA, the CDR3 is TGCGCCAGCAGCCACGTCGGGGGGGAGGGCAATCAGCCCCAGCATTTT. Residues: CASSHVGGEGNQPQHF.

The CDR3 is CASSFDQGSSGREETQYF. The CDR3, as DNA: TGTGCCAGCAGCTTTGATCAGGGGTCGAGCGGGAGGGAAGAGACCCAGTACTTC. This chain links TRBV11-2 with TRBJ2-5; 10 bases align to TRBD2. Germline CDR1 SGHAT, CDR2 FQNNGV. V trimming: 3 bases; J trimming: 3 bases; junction bases outside the gene matches: 13. CDR3 length: 18 amino acids. Full variable domain (rest looked up from reference TRBV11-2 and TRBJ2-5): EAGVAQSPRYKIIEKRQSVAFWCNPISGHATLYWYQQILGQGPKLLIQFQNNGVVDDSQLPKDRFSAERLKGVDSTLKIQPAKLEDSAVYLCASSFDQGSSGREETQYFGPGTRLLVL.

This chain connects TRBV11-2 to TRBJ2-7; 8 bases are shared with TRBD2. The CDR3 loop spans 15 amino acids. The germline V gene has CDR1 SGHAT and CDR2 FQNNGV. Trimming removed 5 bases from V and 2 bases from J; junction bases left unmatched: 8. The CDR3 bases are TGTGCCAGCAGCCCGGGACTAGTAAATCCCTACGAGCAGTACTTC. It specifies CASSPGLVNPYEQYF.

The chain joins TRBV4-1 to TRBJ2-1; 13 bases fit TRBD2. Germline values: CDR1 MGHRA, CDR2 YSYEKL. The CDR3 runs to 15 residues. V was pared by 3 bases and J by 8 bases, with 4 bases of the junction left unmatched. The DNA for the CDR3 is TGCGCCAGCAGCCAGGGAACTAGCGGGGGGGATGAGCAGTTCTTC. It translates to CASSQGTSGGDEQFF.

This chain joins TRBV5-4 and TRBJ1-2; the D gene is possibly TRBD1 (5 bases). V lost 1 base and J lost 7, with 14 bases in between. The CDR3 is 14 amino acids. The germline CDR1 and CDR2 sequences are SGHNT and YYREEE (reference sequence). The CDR3 DNA follows: TGTGCCAGCAGCTTGAACGGGGGAGGGGTTGGCTACACCTTC. Amino acid sequence: CASSLNGGGVGYTF.

The V call is TRBV19, the J call TRBJ1-1; D is uncertain. V lost 4 bases to trimming and J lost 1 base, with 7 bases between them. CDR3 length equals 13 residues. Germline V gene lookup returns CDR1 LNHDA and CDR2 SQIVND (reference sequence). This CDR3 reads CASSNAENTEAFF. Written as DNA, the CDR3 is TGTGCCAGTAGTAACGCGGAGAACACTGAAGCTTTCTTT.

The chain uses TRBV6-5 and TRBJ2-7; D is possibly TRBD1 (6 bases). CDR3 size: 14 residues. The V and J ends lost 8 bases and 2 bases respectively, with 16 bases between them. From germline, CDR1 is MNHEY and CDR2 SVGAGI. The CDR3 nucleotides read TGTGCCAGCGGGGGCGGCAGGTTCGCCTACGAGCAGTACTTC. Translating it yields CASGGGRFAYEQYF.

The chain combines TRBV5-1 with TRBJ2-3, with D possibly matching TRBD2 (6 bases). The CDR3 covers 12 residues. Per the germline V gene, CDR1 is SGHRS and CDR2 is YFSETQ. Deletions cut 4 bases from V and 5 bases from J, with 8 bases between. The CDR3 loop reads CASSGGGDTQYF. CDR3 nucleotide sequence: TGCGCCAGCAGCGGGGGAGGAGATACGCAGTATTTT.

V usage is TRBV9 and J usage is TRBJ2-3; D gene uncertain. This CDR3 contains 14 residues. The V gene lost 6 bases and the J gene lost 4 bases, with 15 bases spanning the gap. The germline V gene encodes CDR1 SGDLS and CDR2 YYNGEE. CDR3 DNA: TGTGCCAGCAAATTTCCGGTCCGTCCAGATACGCAGTATTTT. Translating it yields CASKFPVRPDTQYF.

The rearrangement joins TRBV2 to TRBJ2-1; TRBD2 matches at 9 bases. V lost 6 bases, J lost 3 bases, and 6 bases stayed unmatched. CDR1 SNHLY and CDR2 FYNNEI come from the germline V gene. The CDR3 spans 15 residues. CDR3 DNA: TGTGCCAGCAGCAGACTAGCGGCCGGCTACAATGAGCAGTTCTTC. Its translation: CASSRLAAGYNEQFF. Looking up the rest from reference TRBV2 and TRBJ2-1 gives the full variable domain: EPEVTQTPSHQVTQMGQEVILRCVPISNHLYFYWYRQILGQKVEFLVSFYNNEISEKSEIFDDQFSVERPDGSNFTLKIRSTKLEDSAMYFCASSRLAAGYNEQFFGPGTRLTVL.

This chain links TRBV28 with TRBJ2-7; 9 bases agree with TRBD2. V lost 5 bases and J lost 6; bases outside the gene matches: 8. CDR1 is MDHEN and CDR2 is SYDVKM in the germline V gene. CDR3 length: 14 amino acids. The CDR3 region is CASSQTSGGAEQYF. In DNA form, the CDR3 reads TGTGCCAGCAGTCAGACTAGCGGAGGGGCCGAGCAGTACTTC.

The rearrangement links TRBV6-1 to TRBJ1-2; D is undetermined. The germline CDR1 and CDR2 sequences are MNHNS and SASEGT. The CDR3 consists of 15 residues. Trimming took off 1 base at V and 3 bases at J, with 12 bases between the two ends. CDR3 loop: CASSEGLGGHYGYTF. Written as DNA, the CDR3 is TGTGCCAGCAGTGAAGGTCTTGGAGGACACTATGGCTACACCTTC.

The chain is built from TRBV7-6 and TRBJ2-2, with 8 bases aligning to TRBD2. CDR1 and CDR2 (germline): SGHVS, FNYEAQ. CDR3 length: 13 amino acids. V lost 3 bases to trimming and J lost 6 bases; unmatched junction nucleotides: 0. This chain's CDR3 is CASSLTSAGELFF. DNA of the CDR3: TGTGCCAGCAGCTTGACTAGCGCCGGGGAGCTGTTTTTT.

The rearrangement links TRBV29-1 to TRBJ1-6; D unclear. The CDR3 consists of 13 residues. V dropped 4 bases and J dropped 6 bases, with 10 bases sitting between them. Germline CDR1 and CDR2: SQVTM and ANQGSEA. DNA for the CDR3: TGCAGCGTTGCGGAGGCCGTTAATTCACCCCTCCACTTT. Its translation is CSVAEAVNSPLHF.

V is TRBV5-1 and J is TRBJ2-1; D uncertain. The CDR3 is made up of 14 amino acids. The germline CDR1 and CDR2 sequences are SGHRS and YFSETQ. The germline V and J ends were trimmed by 2 bases and 5 bases, with 11 bases remaining between them. As DNA, the CDR3 is TGCGCCAGCAGCTTCAAATTAGAGAACAATGAGCAGTTCTTC. This codes for CASSFKLENNEQFF.

The rearrangement uses TRBV5-1 and TRBJ2-2; 7 bases match TRBD1. CDR1 is SGHRS, CDR2 YFSETQ, per germline. J gave up 1 base and V 4 bases, and 4 bases lay outside the gene matches. This CDR3 is 15 amino acids long. The CDR3, as DNA: TGCGCCAGCAGCCTCAGGACAGGGAACACCGGGGAGCTGTTTTTT. Protein: CASSLRTGNTGELFF.

The gene calls are TRBV6-5 and TRBJ1-1; 8 bases are shared with TRBD1. The CDR3 consists of 15 residues. Germline assignment: CDR1 MNHEY and CDR2 SVGAGI. V gave up 0 bases and J gave up 4 bases; unmatched junction bases: 4. CDR3 loop: CASSYSTGVGTEAFF. In DNA form, the CDR3 reads TGTGCCAGCAGTTACTCGACAGGGGTGGGCACTGAAGCTTTCTTT.

CDR3: CASSLAPTSSYEQYF. The CDR3 DNA reads as TGCGCCAGCAGCTTGGCCCCGACTAGCTCCTACGAGCAGTACTTC. The genes are TRBV5-1 and TRBJ2-7, with D possibly matching TRBD2 (6 bases). Germline CDR1 SGHRS, CDR2 YFSETQ. Trimming stripped 0 bases from V and 0 bases from J, with 10 bases between. CDR3 size: 15 residues.

The V and J genes are TRBV4-1 and TRBJ2-7; the match to TRBD2 covers 7 bases. The CDR3 covers 17 residues. The V gene's germline CDR1 is MGHRA and CDR2 YSYEKL. V lost 4 bases and J lost 3; bases outside the gene matches: 15. CDR3 loop: CASSPDGGSGAVYEQYF. In nucleotides, the CDR3 is TGCGCCAGCAGCCCCGACGGAGGCAGCGGGGCGGTCTACGAGCAGTACTTC.

The J gene is TRBJ2-1, the V gene TRBV6-1; the match to TRBD2 covers 7 bases. This CDR3 contains 15 residues. V shed 8 bases and J 2 bases; nucleotides not matched to a gene: 9. The germline V gene has CDR1 MNHNS and CDR2 SASEGT. CDR3: CASREASGPYNEQFF. CDR3 bases: TGTGCCAGCCGAGAGGCTAGCGGCCCCTACAATGAGCAGTTCTTC.

To note about this clone: This specimen includes other DNA sequences encoding the same CDR3. The gene calls are TRBV7-9 and TRBJ2-3, with D possibly TRBD2 on 6 matching bases. The CDR3 runs to 15 residues. V was pared by 7 bases and J by 1 base, with 15 bases between. Germline V gene data show CDR1 as SEHNR and CDR2 as FQNEAQ (reference sequence). CDR3 sequence reads: CASTLGGSGTDTQYF. The CDR3 DNA sequence: TGTGCCAGCACCCTTGGAGGGTCCGGCACAGATACGCAGTATTTT.

The chain recombines TRBV4-1 with TRBJ1-2; 7 bases line up with TRBD1. V gave up 0 bases and J gave up 12 bases; unmatched junction bases: 4. Looked up from germline, CDR1 is MGHRA and CDR2 is YSYEKL. The CDR3 extends over 12 amino acids. The CDR3 loop reads CASSQEAGGHTF. The CDR3 DNA sequence: TGCGCCAGCAGCCAAGAGGCAGGGGGACACACCTTC.

V and J are TRBV5-1 and TRBJ1-4; TRBD1 might be the D (6 bases). The CDR3 has 14 residues. V was clipped by 0 bases and J by 8 bases, with 11 bases between them. Germline lookup yields CDR1 SGHRS and CDR2 YFSETQ. This CDR3 is CASSLEQGGEKLFF. Written as DNA, the CDR3 is TGCGCCAGCAGCTTGGAACAGGGCGGGGAAAAACTGTTTTTT.